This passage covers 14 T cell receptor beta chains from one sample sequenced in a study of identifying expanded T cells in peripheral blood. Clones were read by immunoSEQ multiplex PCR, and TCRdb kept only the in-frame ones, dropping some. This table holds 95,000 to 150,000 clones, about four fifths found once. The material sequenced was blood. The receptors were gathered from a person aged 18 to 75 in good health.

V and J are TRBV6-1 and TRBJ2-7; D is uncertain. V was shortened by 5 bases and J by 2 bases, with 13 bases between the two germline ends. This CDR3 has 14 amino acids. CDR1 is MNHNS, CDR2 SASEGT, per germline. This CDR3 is CASSRGQVTYEQYF. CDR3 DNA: TGTGCCAGCAGTCGTGGTCAGGTAACCTACGAGCAGTACTTC.

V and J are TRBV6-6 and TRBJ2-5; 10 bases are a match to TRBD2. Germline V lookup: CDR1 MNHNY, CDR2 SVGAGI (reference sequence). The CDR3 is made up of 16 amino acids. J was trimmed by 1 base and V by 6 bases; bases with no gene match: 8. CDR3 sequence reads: CASRRSGGGSQETQYF. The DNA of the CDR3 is TGTGCCAGCAGGAGAAGCGGGGGGGGATCCCAAGAGACCCAGTACTTC.

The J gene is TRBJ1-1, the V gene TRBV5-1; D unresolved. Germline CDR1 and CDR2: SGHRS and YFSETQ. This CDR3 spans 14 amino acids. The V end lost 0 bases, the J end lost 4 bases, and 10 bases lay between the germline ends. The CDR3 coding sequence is TGCGCCAGCAGCTTGGTGGGGTTTGGCACTGAAGCTTTCTTT. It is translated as CASSLVGFGTEAFF.

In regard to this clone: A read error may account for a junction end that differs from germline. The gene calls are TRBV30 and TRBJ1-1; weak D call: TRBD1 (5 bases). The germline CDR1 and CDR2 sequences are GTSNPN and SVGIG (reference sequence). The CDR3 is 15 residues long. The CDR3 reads CTWSPGSRENTEAFF. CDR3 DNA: TGTACCTGGAGCCCTGGGAGCAGGGAGAACACTGAAGCTTTCTTT.

The CDR3 coding sequence is TGTGCCAGCAGCTCGCGGCTTTCGGGAGGCGGAAACACCATATATTTT. Translating gives CASSSRLSGGGNTIYF. The genes are TRBV7-2 and TRBJ1-3; D is undetermined. Per germline, CDR1 SGHTA and CDR2 FQGNSA. The CDR3 totals 16 residues. V dropped 4 bases and J dropped 4 bases, with 17 bases sitting between them.

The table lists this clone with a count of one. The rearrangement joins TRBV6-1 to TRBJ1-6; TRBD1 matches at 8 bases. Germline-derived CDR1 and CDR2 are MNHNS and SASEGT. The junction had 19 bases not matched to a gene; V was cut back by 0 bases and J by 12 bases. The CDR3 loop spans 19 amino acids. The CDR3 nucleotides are TGTGCCAGCAGTGAAGCGAAGGAAAGAAACAGGGGGTGGGGAAAACCCCTCCACTTT. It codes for CASSEAKERNRGWGKPLHF.

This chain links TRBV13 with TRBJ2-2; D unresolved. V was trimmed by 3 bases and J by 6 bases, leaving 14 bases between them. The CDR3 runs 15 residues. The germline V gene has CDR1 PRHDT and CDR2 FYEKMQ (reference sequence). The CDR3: CASSFSNYLPGELFF. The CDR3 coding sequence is TGTGCCAGCAGCTTTAGTAATTATCTTCCCGGGGAGCTGTTTTTT.

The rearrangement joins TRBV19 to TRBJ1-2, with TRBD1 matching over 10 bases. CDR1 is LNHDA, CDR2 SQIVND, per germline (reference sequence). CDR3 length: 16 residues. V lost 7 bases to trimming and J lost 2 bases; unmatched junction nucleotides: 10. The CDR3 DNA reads TGTGCCAGTACCAAAACTGGGACAGGGGCCAACTATGGCTACACCTTC. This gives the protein CASTKTGTGANYGYTF.

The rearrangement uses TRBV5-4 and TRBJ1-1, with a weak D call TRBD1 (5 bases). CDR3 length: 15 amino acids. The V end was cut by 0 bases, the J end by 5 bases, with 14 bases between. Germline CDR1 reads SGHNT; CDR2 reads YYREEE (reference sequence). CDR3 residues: CASSLGPDGGTEAFF. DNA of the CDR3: TGTGCCAGCAGCTTGGGCCCAGACGGGGGTACTGAAGCTTTCTTT.

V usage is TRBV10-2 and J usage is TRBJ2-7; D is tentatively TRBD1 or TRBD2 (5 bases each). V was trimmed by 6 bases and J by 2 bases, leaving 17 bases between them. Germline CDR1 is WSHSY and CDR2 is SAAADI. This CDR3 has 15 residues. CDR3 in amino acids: CASSGPGRTAYEQYF. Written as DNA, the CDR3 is TGCGCCAGCAGCGGTCCAGGGAGAACGGCCTACGAGCAGTACTTC.

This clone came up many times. The CDR3 protein is CASSQRTGNTEAFF. The CDR3, as DNA: TGTGCCAGCAGTCAGAGGACAGGGAACACTGAAGCTTTCTTT. The chain couples TRBV2 to TRBJ1-1, with TRBD1 identical over 7 bases. The V gene end was trimmed by 5 bases and the J gene end by 1 base; junction bases not matched to a gene: 4. Germline CDR1 SNHLY, CDR2 FYNNEI. This CDR3 spans 14 amino acids.

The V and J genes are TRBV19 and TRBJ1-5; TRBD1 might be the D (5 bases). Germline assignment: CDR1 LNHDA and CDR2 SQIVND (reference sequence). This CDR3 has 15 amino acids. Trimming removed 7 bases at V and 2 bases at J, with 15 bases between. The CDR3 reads CASTRRQGGNQPQHF. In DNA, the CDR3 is TGTGCCAGTACCCGAAGGCAAGGGGGCAATCAGCCCCAGCATTTT.

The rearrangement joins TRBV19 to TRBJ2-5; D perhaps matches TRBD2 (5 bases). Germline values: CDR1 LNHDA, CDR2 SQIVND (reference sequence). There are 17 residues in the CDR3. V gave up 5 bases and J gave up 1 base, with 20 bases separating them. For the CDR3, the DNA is TGTGCCAGTAGTTTCCTTGTAAGGACTGGGATCCAAGAGACCCAGTACTTC. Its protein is CASSFLVRTGIQETQYF.

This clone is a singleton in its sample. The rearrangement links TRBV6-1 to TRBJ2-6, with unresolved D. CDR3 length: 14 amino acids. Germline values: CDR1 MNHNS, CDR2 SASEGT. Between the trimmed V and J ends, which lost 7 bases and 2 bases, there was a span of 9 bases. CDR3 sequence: CASTRRPGANVLTF. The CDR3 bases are TGTGCCAGCACCAGGCGCCCTGGGGCCAACGTCCTGACTTTC.